Below, 32 T cell receptor beta chains from the same sample are listed, as sequenced in a study of control samples from healthy donors and cancer patients. Sequencing used immunoSEQ multiplex PCR; TCRdb keeps in-frame clones, though not all of them. The sample has about 86,000 clones; less than 90% are singletons. Sequenced material: PBMCs. The receptor set was obtained from a woman in her forties or fifties with colorectal cancer.

The J gene is TRBJ2-5, the V gene TRBV10-2; D is unclear. V gave up 8 bases and J gave up 1 base, with 11 bases separating them. The germline gives CDR1 WSHSY, CDR2 SAAADI. CDR3 length: 13 amino acids. CDR3 residues: CASGEATQETQYF. For the CDR3, the DNA is TGCGCCAGCGGCGAGGCTACCCAAGAGACCCAGTACTTC.

The chain couples TRBV7-2 to TRBJ1-6, with D uncertain. V shed 3 bases and J shed 11 bases, with 8 bases lying between them. CDR1 is SGHTA, CDR2 FQGNSA, per germline. This CDR3 has 12 amino acids. CDR3 in amino acids: CASSLAFAPLHF. Here the CDR3 DNA reads TGTGCCAGCAGCTTGGCCTTTGCACCCCTCCACTTT.

A single count supports this clone. The CDR3 spells CASLDNRYEKLFF. In DNA, the CDR3 is TGTGCCAGCCTTGATAACCGGTATGAAAAACTGTTTTTT. The J gene is TRBJ1-4, the V gene TRBV6-6; D remains unclear. The germline CDR1 and CDR2 sequences are MNHNY and SVGAGI (reference sequence). Trimming pared 8 bases from V and 6 bases from J, leaving 13 bases between. The CDR3 has 13 residues.

The V and J genes are TRBV18 and TRBJ2-6; 7 nucleotides line up with TRBD1. The V and J ends lost 1 base and 0 bases, in that order; junction bases with no gene match: 3. CDR3 length equals 17 residues. Germline-derived CDR1 and CDR2 are KGHSH and LQKENI. DNA for the CDR3: TGTGCCAGCTCACCACTAGGGACAGCCTCTGGGGCCAACGTCCTGACTTTC. Protein product: CASSPLGTASGANVLTF.

J is TRBJ1-2 and V is TRBV5-6, with D unclear. Germline-derived CDR1 and CDR2 are SGHDT and YYEEEE. Between the trimmed V and J ends, which lost 4 bases and 6 bases, there was a span of 10 bases. The CDR3 is 12 amino acids. CDR3 amino acids: CASSPRRDGYTF. The CDR3 DNA reads as TGTGCCAGCAGCCCTAGAAGAGATGGCTACACCTTC.

This chain links TRBV6-1 with TRBJ2-1; 11 nucleotides line up with TRBD1. The length of the CDR3 is 17 residues. Germline CDR1 MNHNS, CDR2 SASEGT. The junction had 12 bases not matched to a gene; V was cut back by 2 bases and J by 9 bases. The CDR3 DNA reads as TGTGCCAGCAGTGAAAAATTCGTCGGACAGGGGGCCCGTGAGCAGTTCTTC. Amino acid sequence: CASSEKFVGQGAREQFF.

The V and J genes are TRBV5-4 and TRBJ2-1; tentative D call: TRBD2 (5 bases). V lost 0 bases and J lost 7, with 8 bases in between. Germline V gene data show CDR1 as SGHNT and CDR2 as YYREEE (reference sequence). CDR3 size: 13 residues. The CDR3 bases are TGTGCCAGCAGCTTGGCCGGGAAGAATGAGCAGTTCTTC. Protein: CASSLAGKNEQFF.

The count of this clone is one. This sequence joins TRBV4-3 and TRBJ1-1; D ambiguous. V was trimmed by 1 base and J by 0 bases, leaving 9 bases between them. The CDR3 covers 15 residues. The germline CDR1 and CDR2 sequences are LGHNA and YSLEER. The CDR3 spells CASSQARRMNTEAFF. The CDR3 DNA follows: TGCGCCAGCAGCCAAGCTCGTCGGATGAACACTGAAGCTTTCTTT.

V gene TRBV6-5 combines with J gene TRBJ2-3; the match to TRBD2 covers 7 bases. CDR1 and CDR2 (germline): MNHEY, SVGAGI. There are 14 residues in the CDR3. Unmatched junction bases numbered 8, after V lost 6 bases and J lost 5 bases. CDR3 DNA sequence: TGTGCCAGCAGCCTCGGACTAGATAAAGATACGCAGTATTTT. Protein sequence: CASSLGLDKDTQYF.

V gene TRBV13 combines with J gene TRBJ1-1, with 7 bases lining up with TRBD1. Germline V gives CDR1 PRHDT, CDR2 FYEKMQ (reference sequence). With V trimmed by 4 bases and J by 8 bases, 13 bases remained unmatched. The CDR3 covers 15 residues. CDR3 protein: CASSSSTQNRGEAFF. CDR3 DNA: TGTGCCAGCAGCTCATCGACCCAGAACAGGGGAGAAGCTTTCTTT.

The J gene is TRBJ1-6, the V gene TRBV7-2, with TRBD1 matching over 7 bases. The CDR3 length is 15 residues. Losses at the gene ends were 4 bases for V and 6 bases for J; bases not matched to a gene: 6. Looked up from germline, CDR1 is SGHTA and CDR2 is FQGNSA. CDR3 amino acids: CASSSDRVGNSPLHF. CDR3 bases: TGTGCCAGCAGCTCTGACAGGGTGGGTAATTCACCCCTCCACTTT.

V usage is TRBV12-3 or TRBV12-4 and J usage is TRBJ2-7, with no clear D. The CDR3 has 11 amino acids. The ends were cut back, 5 bases at V and 5 bases at J, with 7 bases in the middle. The CDR3 region has the DNA TGTGCCAGCAGTAGGCTTGACGAGCAGTACGTC. It codes for CASSRLDEQYV.

The V call is TRBV7-8, the J call TRBJ1-4; a possible D gene is TRBD1 (5 bases). Germline V gives CDR1 SGHVS, CDR2 FQNEAQ. V was clipped by 0 bases and J by 2 bases, with 13 bases between them. There are 17 residues in the CDR3. Here the CDR3 DNA reads TGTGCCAGCAGCTTAGCGGGATGGGGCAGGACTAATGAAAAACTGTTTTTT. It specifies CASSLAGWGRTNEKLFF.

The CDR3 region has the DNA TGTGCCACCAGTGATTTAGGACAGGGCCTCGGGGAGACCCAGTACTTC. This gives the protein CATSDLGQGLGETQYF. The chain links TRBV24-1 to TRBJ2-5, with TRBD1 matching over 8 bases. V trimming: 1 base; J trimming: 5 bases; junction bases outside the gene matches: 8. The CDR3 contains 16 residues. CDR1 is KGHDR and CDR2 is SFDVKD in the germline V gene.

The gene calls are TRBV12-3 or TRBV12-4 and TRBJ1-5, with 9 bases that match TRBD1. With V trimmed by 5 bases and J by 6 bases, 2 bases remained unmatched. The CDR3 has 13 amino acids. Here the CDR3 reads CASSTGGGQPQHF. CDR3 DNA sequence: TGTGCCAGCAGTACAGGGGGCGGTCAGCCCCAGCATTTT.

The gene calls are TRBV28 and TRBJ1-5, with D maybe TRBD1 (5 bases). This CDR3 region has 13 residues. Germline V lookup: CDR1 MDHEN, CDR2 SYDVKM. V was shortened by 11 bases and J by 3 bases, with 14 bases between the two germline ends. In DNA, the CDR3 is TGTGCCGCGGAGGGACTTTCCAATCAGCCCCAGCATTTT. It is translated as CAAEGLSNQPQHF.

The genes are TRBV2 and TRBJ1-5; tentatively, D is TRBD1 (6 bases). V was clipped by 6 bases and J by 0 bases, with 18 bases between them. The CDR3 has 17 residues. CDR1 is SNHLY, CDR2 FYNNEI, per germline. The CDR3 here is CASRIGSDSFSNQPQHF. The CDR3 region has the DNA TGTGCCAGCAGGATAGGGTCGGACAGTTTTAGCAATCAGCCCCAGCATTTT.

V is TRBV10-1 and J is TRBJ1-1, with D maybe TRBD1 (6 bases). CDR1 is WNHNN, CDR2 SYGVQD, per germline (reference sequence). CDR3 length equals 15 residues. V lost 0 bases to trimming and J lost 6 bases, with 14 bases between them. The CDR3: CASSESRGPIAEAFF. The CDR3 DNA sequence: TGCGCCAGCAGTGAGTCTCGGGGGCCCATCGCTGAAGCTTTCTTT.

The chain combines TRBV5-4 with TRBJ2-2; TRBD2 might be the D (6 bases). Trimming removed 0 bases from V and 1 base from J, with 10 bases in between. The CDR3 extends over 16 amino acids. In germline, CDR1 is SGHNT, CDR2 YYREEE (reference sequence). The CDR3 protein is CASSLGARGNTGELFF. DNA of the CDR3: TGTGCCAGCAGCTTGGGGGCGCGGGGGAACACCGGGGAGCTGTTTTTT.

This rearrangement joins TRBV6-2 or TRBV6-3 to TRBJ1-6; TRBD1 agrees at 7 bases. Germline values: CDR1 MNHEY, CDR2 SVGEGT. The CDR3 has 14 residues. Trimming cost V 2 bases and J 9 bases; bases outside gene matches: 4. The CDR3: CASSYGDSISPLHF. For the CDR3, the DNA is TGTGCCAGCAGTTACGGGGACAGTATTTCACCCCTCCACTTT.

The V gene is TRBV12-5, the J gene TRBJ2-5; the D is unclear. Germline V gene lookup returns CDR1 LGHNT and CDR2 FRNRAP. The germline V and J ends were trimmed by 3 bases and 4 bases, with 12 bases remaining between them. CDR3 length: 14 amino acids. DNA for the CDR3: TGTGCTAGTGGTTTTGATTCCCCCATAGAGACCCAGTACTTC. Protein sequence: CASGFDSPIETQYF.

The V gene is TRBV10-3, the J gene TRBJ2-7; 8 bases align to TRBD2. This CDR3 is 16 amino acids long. V lost 6 bases to trimming and J lost 7 bases; unmatched junction nucleotides: 17. Germline values: CDR1 ENHRY, CDR2 SYGVKD. CDR3 sequence reads: CAISSGVGSGKGEQYV. CDR3 nucleotide sequence: TGTGCCATCAGCTCCGGGGTTGGTAGCGGGAAAGGGGAGCAGTACGTC.

The V gene is TRBV11-3, the J gene TRBJ1-3; D call uncertain. V was clipped by 0 bases and J by 4 bases, with 13 bases between them. CDR1 SGHNT and CDR2 YENEEA come from the germline V gene. The CDR3 consists of 16 residues. This chain's CDR3 is CASSLDQWAEGNTIYF. In nucleotides, the CDR3 is TGTGCCAGCAGCTTAGATCAGTGGGCGGAAGGAAACACCATATATTTT.

The chain links TRBV7-9 to TRBJ2-3, with 12 positions matching TRBD2. V gave up 6 bases and J gave up 5 bases; unmatched junction bases: 6. CDR3 length: 15 residues. Germline CDR1 and CDR2: SEHNR and FQNEAQ (reference sequence). Written as DNA, the CDR3 is TGTGCCAGCAGGAGACTAGCGGGGGCCCTAGATACGCAGTATTTT. Protein product: CASRRLAGALDTQYF.

The CDR3 DNA reads as TGTGCCACCAGTGACCGCGGGATAGGGGCAGATACGCAGTATTTT. Residues: CATSDRGIGADTQYF. The V call is TRBV24-1, the J call TRBJ2-3, with D possibly being TRBD2 (6 bases). There are 15 residues in the CDR3. Germline loops: CDR1 KGHDR, CDR2 SFDVKD. The V end was cut by 4 bases, the J end by 4 bases, with 14 bases between.

The gene calls are TRBV5-1 and TRBJ1-1; 7 nucleotides align to TRBD1. CDR1 is SGHRS, CDR2 YFSETQ, per germline. V shed 4 bases and J 4 bases; nucleotides not matched to a gene: 7. The CDR3 loop spans 14 amino acids. The CDR3 here is CASSAYRGATEAFF. CDR3 in DNA: TGCGCCAGCAGCGCCTACAGGGGTGCCACTGAAGCTTTCTTT.

The V call is TRBV7-3, the J call TRBJ2-2; maybe TRBD2 (6 bases). The ends were cut back, 3 bases at V and 3 bases at J, with 11 bases in the middle. Germline V CDR1 and CDR2: SGHTA, FQGTGA. The CDR3 extends over 15 amino acids. Written as DNA, the CDR3 is TGTGCCAGCAGCTTTGGAGGGATCGACACCGGGGAGCTGTTTTTT. Residues: CASSFGGIDTGELFF.

The V and J genes are TRBV11-3 and TRBJ1-1; D is uncertain. Trimming shortened V by 0 bases and J by 6 bases, and 11 bases separated the two germline ends. The germline V gene has CDR1 SGHNT and CDR2 YENEEA. This CDR3 has 14 amino acids. The CDR3 loop reads CASSLDGSEAEAFF. CDR3 in DNA: TGTGCCAGCAGCTTAGATGGGAGCGAGGCTGAAGCTTTCTTT.

This chain links TRBV5-6 with TRBJ1-5, with TRBD1 matching 8 bases. The trim removed 4 bases at V and 6 bases at J, leaving 9 bases unmatched. Germline values: CDR1 SGHDT, CDR2 YYEEEE. The CDR3 covers 15 residues. CDR3 nucleotides: TGTGCCAGCAGCCTAGACAGGGGCTGGGGTCAGCCCCAGCATTTT. Encoded protein: CASSLDRGWGQPQHF.

This chain uses TRBV6-1 with TRBJ1-5; 7 nucleotides match TRBD1. V shed 0 bases, J shed 0 bases, and the junction held 2 bases outside the gene matches. The CDR3 has 16 residues. Per germline, CDR1 MNHNS and CDR2 SASEGT. CDR3 in DNA: TGTGCCAGCAGTGAAGCGGGGACAGTTAGCAATCAGCCCCAGCATTTT. This gives the protein CASSEAGTVSNQPQHF.

The rearrangement links TRBV4-2 to TRBJ1-1; 8 positions match TRBD1. Looked up from germline, CDR1 is LGHNA and CDR2 is YNFKEQ. There are 15 residues in the CDR3. V shed 6 bases, J shed 1 base, and the junction held 7 bases outside the gene matches. The CDR3 is CASSLSTGENTEAFF. Here the CDR3 DNA reads TGTGCCAGCAGTCTTTCGACAGGGGAGAACACTGAAGCTTTCTTT.

This chain uses TRBV30 with TRBJ2-2, with no clear D. Per the germline V gene, CDR1 is GTSNPN and CDR2 is SVGIG (reference sequence). CDR3 length: 13 amino acids. V was clipped by 2 bases and J by 1 base, with 5 bases between them. CDR3 protein: CAWSRGNTGELFF. The CDR3 coding sequence is TGTGCCTGGAGTCGCGGGAACACCGGGGAGCTGTTTTTT.